This T cell receptor (beta chain) was obtained from a study of blood T cell repertoires in COVID-19. Across the whole study: Collection of acute and convalescent COVID-19 samples took place in the United States, Italy and Spain. T cells, B-cell-depleted T cells, or PBMCs supplied cDNA or gDNA.

Germline CDR1 reads GTSNPN; CDR2 reads SVGIG (reference sequence). The germline V and J ends were trimmed by 3 bases and 4 bases, with 7 bases remaining between them. The CDR3 is made up of 12 amino acids. Authors' methods: Reference gene primer amplification gave estimated nucleated cell counts. The data were produced by immunoSEQ multiplex PCR, yet TCRdb's version contains in-frame clones alone and is incomplete. That table gives V, J and clone size, and the DNA gave D and trimming. Here the sample spans 60,000 to 70,000 clones, 80% to 90% being singletons. Sequenced: peripheral blood. The chain is built from TRBV30 and TRBJ1-5, with a possible D match to TRBD1 (6 bases). The TCR comes from an older woman with acute or convalescent COVID-19. CDR3 coding DNA: TGTGCCTGGAGCCAGGGGAATCAGCCCCAGCATTTT. This translates into CAWSQGNQPQHF.